Each of the 19 T cell receptor beta chains below was sequenced from the same sample in a study of a mutant IDH1 vaccine in newly diagnosed glioma. Measured with immunoSEQ multiplex PCR; TCRdb has only the in-frame clones, and not every one. Of approximately 52,000 clones in the sample, approximately 80% were seen once. The time point: baseline, week 1 (first vaccination visit). Noted treatment: pre-vaccination baseline after standard-of-care therapy. The starting material was PBMCs, obtained from a glioma patient treated with radiotherapy, temozolomide or both. All receptors derive from a woman aged 35 to 49 with glioma.

The V and J genes are TRBV15 and TRBJ2-7; 7 bases fit TRBD2. Germline assignment: CDR1 LNHNV and CDR2 YYDKDF (reference sequence). Losses at the gene ends were 5 bases for V and 3 bases for J; bases not matched to a gene: 4. The CDR3 covers 13 residues. For the CDR3, the DNA is TGTGCCACCAGCGGGGAGGGTATCTACGAGCAGTACTTC. Translating gives CATSGEGIYEQYF.

The chain joins TRBV7-9 to TRBJ2-5, with D perhaps TRBD1 (5 bases). The germline gives CDR1 SEHNR, CDR2 FQNEAQ (reference sequence). V lost 1 base to trimming and J lost 0 bases, with 6 bases between them. The CDR3 consists of 14 residues. CDR3 sequence reads: CASSLVRDQETQYF. The CDR3, as DNA: TGTGCCAGCAGCTTAGTCAGGGACCAAGAGACCCAGTACTTC.

This clone was seen a few times. V is TRBV7-9 and J is TRBJ2-7; D might be TRBD1 (5 bases). This CDR3 is 13 amino acids long. CDR1 and CDR2 (germline): SEHNR, FQNEAQ (reference sequence). V lost 5 bases and J lost 0, with 8 bases in between. The DNA of the CDR3 is TGTGCCAGCAGCGCAACAGGCTCCTACGAGCAGTACTTC. Translation: CASSATGSYEQYF. The full variable domain, its missing parts supplied by reference TRBV7-9 and TRBJ2-7, is DTGVSQNPRHKITKRGQNVTFRCDPISEHNRLYWYRQTLGQGPEFLTYFQNEAQLEKSRLLSDRFSAERPKGSFSTLEIQRTEQGDSAMYLCASSATGSYEQYFGPGTRLTVT.

The chain is built from TRBV10-1 and TRBJ1-5; D is undetermined. The germline V and J ends were trimmed by 11 bases and 3 bases, with 14 bases remaining between them. The CDR3 spans 13 residues. Germline V CDR1 and CDR2: WNHNN, SYGVQD (reference sequence). Here the CDR3 reads CARRREVNQPQHF. As DNA, the CDR3 is TGCGCCCGCCGACGGGAGGTCAATCAGCCCCAGCATTTT.

The V gene is TRBV20-1, the J gene TRBJ1-2; D is undetermined. Germline CDR1 and CDR2: DFQATT and SNEGSKA (reference sequence). The CDR3 length is 10 residues. Trimming took 5 bases from V and 8 from J, leaving 9 bases between them. CDR3 protein: CSAPRLGYTF. Here the CDR3 DNA reads TGCAGTGCTCCTCGGTTAGGCTACACCTTC.

V usage is TRBV20-1 and J usage is TRBJ2-5; D remains ambiguous. CDR1 and CDR2 (germline): DFQATT, SNEGSKA (reference sequence). This CDR3 region has 11 residues. Trimming removed 0 bases at V and 6 bases at J, with 5 bases between. The CDR3 nucleotides read TGCAGTGCTAGAGATAGAAAGACCCAGTACTTC. This codes for CSARDRKTQYF.

V and J are TRBV27 and TRBJ2-4; tentatively, D is TRBD2 (6 bases). The CDR3 contains 15 residues. Per the germline V gene, CDR1 is MNHEY and CDR2 is SMNVEV (reference sequence). Trimming removed 6 bases from V and 3 bases from J, with 15 bases in between. CDR3 nucleotides: TGTGCCAGCAGCCTATCTTGGGGAGGCAAAAACATTCAGTACTTC. Residues: CASSLSWGGKNIQYF.

This CDR3 reads CASSPSSGRNTEAFF. CDR3 nucleotides: TGCGCCAGCAGCCCTTCGAGCGGCAGGAACACTGAAGCTTTCTTT. The genes are TRBV4-1 and TRBJ1-1; D uncertain. The CDR3 is 15 residues long. Germline CDR1 MGHRA, CDR2 YSYEKL. Trimming stripped 4 bases from V and 1 base from J, with 13 bases between.

This clone has more than one count but fewer than ten. This rearrangement joins TRBV25-1 to TRBJ2-2; 14 bases fit TRBD2. Looked up from germline, CDR1 is MGHDK and CDR2 is SYGVNS. This CDR3 is built from 17 residues. Trimming at V came to 3 bases and at J to 1 base, leaving 1 base not matched to a gene. The CDR3 region is CASSDGLAGGNTGELFF. DNA for the CDR3: TGTGCCAGCAGTGATGGACTAGCGGGGGGGAACACCGGGGAGCTGTTTTTT.

V is TRBV6-5 and J is TRBJ1-2; D is undetermined. CDR3 length: 14 residues. Trimming removed 0 bases from V and 0 bases from J, with 5 bases in between. The germline CDR1 and CDR2 sequences are MNHEY and SVGAGI. The CDR3 sequence is CASSYSKPNYGYTF. CDR3 sequence (DNA): TGTGCCAGCAGTTACTCGAAACCTAACTATGGCTACACCTTC.

The chain combines TRBV10-3 with TRBJ2-1; tentatively, D is TRBD2 (5 bases). Germline loops: CDR1 ENHRY, CDR2 SYGVKD. Trimming removed 10 bases at V and 0 bases at J, with 10 bases between. There are 13 residues in the CDR3. CDR3 sequence (DNA): TGTGCCAGCGGAGCGGACTCCTACAATGAGCAGTTCTTC. This sequence encodes CASGADSYNEQFF.

This clone was picked up a small number of times. This chain links TRBV7-9 with TRBJ1-1; D gene uncertain. V gave up 5 bases and J gave up 0 bases, with 7 bases separating them. CDR1 is SEHNR and CDR2 is FQNEAQ in the germline V gene (reference sequence). The CDR3 consists of 13 residues. The DNA for the CDR3 is TGTGCCAGCAGCCTTCCCATGAACACTGAAGCTTTCTTT. It is translated as CASSLPMNTEAFF.

The chain links TRBV5-6 to TRBJ2-7; 8 bases line up with TRBD1. V was clipped by 3 bases and J by 6 bases; unmatched bases: 11. Germline V CDR1 and CDR2: SGHDT, YYEEEE. The CDR3 consists of 15 residues. In DNA form, the CDR3 reads TGTGCCAGCAGCTCCACAGGGGGGAATTGGGGCGAGCAGTACTTC. Its translation is CASSSTGGNWGEQYF.

Concerning this clone: One end of the junction does not line up with germline, which may come from a read error. The chain employs TRBV7-7 and TRBJ1-3; 7 nucleotides align to TRBD1. Germline V gene sequence: CDR1 SSHAT, CDR2 FNYEAQ (reference sequence). The length of the CDR3 is 15 residues. The CDR3 DNA follows: TGTGCTAGCAGCCCAAAGCCAGGGGGAAGGAACACCATATATTTT. It encodes CASSPKPGGRNTIYF. The entire variable domain, with the rest obtained from reference TRBV7-7 and TRBJ1-3, is as follows: GAGVSQSPRYKVTKRGQDVTLRCDPISSHATLYWYQQALGQGPEFLTYFNYEAQPDKSGLPSDRFSAERPEGSISTLTIQRTEQRDSAMYRCASSPKPGGRNTIYFGEGSWLTVV.

This clone was seen a few times. The chain links TRBV19 to TRBJ1-1; 8 nucleotides line up with TRBD1. Unmatched junction bases numbered 4, after V lost 4 bases and J lost 6 bases. The length of the CDR3 is 13 residues. Germline CDR1 reads LNHDA; CDR2 reads SQIVND (reference sequence). CDR3 sequence: CASSRTGIPEAFF. In DNA, the CDR3 is TGTGCCAGTAGTAGGACAGGGATCCCTGAAGCTTTCTTT.

J is TRBJ2-2 and V is TRBV6-4, with D unresolved. Germline V gene data show CDR1 as MRHNA and CDR2 as SNTAGT. Trimming stripped 6 bases from V and 0 bases from J, with 8 bases between. This CDR3 region has 14 residues. CDR3 region: CASSKGTNTGELFF. The CDR3 nucleotides are TGTGCCAGCAGCAAAGGGACGAACACCGGGGAGCTGTTTTTT.

The CDR3 region is CASSPAGKDYGYTF. The CDR3 DNA reads TGCGCCAGCAGCCCGGCAGGGAAGGACTATGGCTACACCTTC. The chain recombines TRBV5-1 with TRBJ1-2, with D perhaps matching TRBD1 (5 bases). The CDR3 is 14 amino acids. The V end lost 4 bases, the J end lost 3 bases, and 13 bases lay between the germline ends. Germline loops: CDR1 SGHRS, CDR2 YFSETQ.

The chain uses TRBV4-1 and TRBJ1-2; 8 bases line up with TRBD1. In germline, CDR1 is MGHRA, CDR2 YSYEKL. V was pared by 4 bases and J by 4 bases, with 2 bases of the junction left unmatched. This CDR3 region has 13 residues. CDR3 in amino acids: CASSPDRAYGYTF. DNA for the CDR3: TGCGCCAGCAGCCCGGACAGGGCCTATGGCTACACCTTC.

The J gene is TRBJ1-3, the V gene TRBV18; the D is unclear. CDR1 is KGHSH and CDR2 is LQKENI in the germline V gene. Trimming stripped 3 bases from V and 2 bases from J, with 8 bases between. The CDR3 sequence is 14 residues long. The CDR3 sequence is CASSPERTGNTIYF. The DNA for the CDR3 is TGTGCCAGCTCACCGGAAAGGACTGGAAACACCATATATTTT.